A selection of T cell receptor beta chains follows, all from one sample in a study of TIL therapy for anti-PD-1-resistant metastatic lung cancer. Libraries were prepared by immunoSEQ multiplex PCR; TCRdb keeps only in-frame clonotypes and omits some of them. The top ten hold over 9.5% of the sample, which has 8,000 to 9,500 clones, 76% seen once. Material: tumor tissue, obtained at baseline. These receptors all stem from a person between 25 and 80 years old with non-small cell lung cancer. The CDR3 runs from the conserved cysteine through the conserved F or W. Fields, in order: J gene, V gene, clone size, D gene, CDR3 DNA, CDR3 protein. D genes are given only for firm matches. Clone sizes are given selectively: once, few, many, or a class where the clone is expanded.

J gene: TRBJ1-1; V gene: TRBV29-1; clone size: -; D gene: -; CDR3 DNA: TGCAGCGTTGTCGGAGGTGAGGCGTTGAGGGCTGAAGCTTTCTTT; CDR3 protein: CSVVGGEALRAEAFF
J gene: TRBJ2-2; V gene: TRBV2; clone size: -; D gene: TRBD2; CDR3 DNA: TGTGCCAGCAGTCAAGCAGCGGGGGTGAACACCGGGGAGCTGTTTTTT; CDR3 protein: CASSQAAGVNTGELFF
J gene: TRBJ2-6; V gene: TRBV27; clone size: -; D gene: -; CDR3 DNA: TGTGCCAGCAGTTTTCAGGAGGGCTCTGGGGCCAACGTCCTGACTTTC; CDR3 protein: CASSFQEGSGANVLTF
J gene: TRBJ1-5; V gene: TRBV5-5; clone size: -; D gene: -; CDR3 DNA: TGTGCCAGCAGCTTGTTTCCGATCAATCAGCCCCAGCATTTT; CDR3 protein: CASSLFPINQPQHF
J gene: TRBJ2-7; V gene: TRBV5-4; clone size: -; D gene: TRBD1; CDR3 DNA: TGTGCCAGCAATCCGGGACAGGGAAGTTTGCAGTACTTC; CDR3 protein: CASNPGQGSLQYF
J gene: TRBJ2-2; V gene: TRBV5-1; clone size: -; D gene: -; CDR3 DNA: TGCGCCAGCAGCTTCCGAGCAGACACCGGGGAGCTGTTTTTT; CDR3 protein: CASSFRADTGELFF
J gene: TRBJ1-6; V gene: TRBV5-6; clone size: -; D gene: -; CDR3 DNA: TGTGCCAGCAGCTCGGTTGACAGTGGGAATTCACCCCTCCACTTT; CDR3 protein: CASSSVDSGNSPLHF
J gene: TRBJ2-5; V gene: TRBV6-9; clone size: once; D gene: TRBD2; CDR3 DNA: TGTGCCAGCAGTTACCACTGGGGGGGAAAGACCCAGTACTTC; CDR3 protein: CASSYHWGGKTQYF
J gene: TRBJ1-5; V gene: TRBV4-1; clone size: -; D gene: -; CDR3 DNA: TGCGCCAGCAGCCAAGAATCAGTGTATCAGCCCCAGCATTTT; CDR3 protein: CASSQESVYQPQHF
J gene: TRBJ2-7; V gene: TRBV9; clone size: few; D gene: TRBD1; CDR3 DNA: TGTGCCAGCGGGACCCCGGACAGGGCGGGCGAGCAGTACTTC; CDR3 protein: CASGTPDRAGEQYF
J gene: TRBJ1-1; V gene: TRBV27; clone size: -; D gene: -; CDR3 DNA: TGTGCCAGCAGTATCGGGTTTAACACTGAAGCTTTCTTT; CDR3 protein: CASSIGFNTEAFF
J gene: TRBJ1-2; V gene: TRBV5-6; clone size: -; D gene: TRBD1; CDR3 DNA: TGTGCCAGCAGCTTGGGGACAGGGGAGGGCTACACCTTC; CDR3 protein: CASSLGTGEGYTF
J gene: TRBJ1-2; V gene: TRBV5-5; clone size: -; D gene: TRBD1; CDR3 DNA: TGTGCCAGCAGGCGACAGGGGGCGAGGGATGTCTATGGCTACACCTTC; CDR3 protein: CASRRQGARDVYGYTF
J gene: TRBJ2-3; V gene: TRBV30; clone size: -; D gene: -; CDR3 DNA: TGTGCCTGGAGTGTTGGGGCTAGAGGCCAGTATTTT; CDR3 protein: CAWSVGARGQYF
J gene: TRBJ1-2; V gene: TRBV21-1; clone size: few; D gene: -; CDR3 DNA: TGTGCCAGCAGCCAAGCGGAGTGCAACTATGGCTACACCTTC; CDR3 protein: CASSQAECNYGYTF
J gene: TRBJ2-1; V gene: TRBV6-1; clone size: -; D gene: TRBD1; CDR3 DNA: TGTGCCAGCATTATCGGGACAGGTTCTTACAATGAGCAGTTCTTC; CDR3 protein: CASIIGTGSYNEQFF
J gene: TRBJ2-3; V gene: TRBV27; clone size: -; D gene: -; CDR3 DNA: TGTGCCAGCAGTTTAGGGACTTACACAGATACGCAGTATTTT; CDR3 protein: CASSLGTYTDTQYF
J gene: TRBJ2-7; V gene: TRBV29-1; clone size: -; D gene: -; CDR3 DNA: TGCAGCGCCATAGACTACGAGCAGTACTTC; CDR3 protein: CSAIDYEQYF
J gene: TRBJ2-3; V gene: TRBV5-6; clone size: -; D gene: TRBD1; CDR3 DNA: TGTGCCAGCAGCAACTCCGACAGGGACACAGATACGCAGTATTTT; CDR3 protein: CASSNSDRDTDTQYF
J gene: TRBJ2-6; V gene: TRBV4-1; clone size: few; D gene: -; CDR3 DNA: TGCGCCAGCAGCCGGTTGGATGGTGGGGCCAACGTCCTGACTTTC; CDR3 protein: CASSRLDGGANVLTF
J gene: TRBJ1-2; V gene: TRBV2; clone size: few; D gene: -; CDR3 DNA: TGTGCCAGCAGTGAAGCGGTCCAGGGCAGTGGCTACACCTTC; CDR3 protein: CASSEAVQGSGYTF
J gene: TRBJ2-7; V gene: TRBV2; clone size: -; D gene: TRBD1; CDR3 DNA: TGTGCCAGCACACGGGACAGGGCCTACGAGCAGTACTTC; CDR3 protein: CASTRDRAYEQYF
J gene: TRBJ1-5; V gene: TRBV5-8; clone size: -; D gene: -; CDR3 DNA: TGTGCCAGCAGCTTCTTCAGGGGCCAGTTAGGGGAGCCCCAGCATTTT; CDR3 protein: CASSFFRGQLGEPQHF
J gene: TRBJ1-3; V gene: TRBV7-9; clone size: -; D gene: -; CDR3 DNA: TGTGCCAGCAGCTTAGATGAGGGAAACACCATATATTTT; CDR3 protein: CASSLDEGNTIYF
J gene: TRBJ1-5; V gene: TRBV7-9; clone size: -; D gene: -; CDR3 DNA: TGTGCCAGCAGCGACTCCCGGGGGCCCCAGCATTTT; CDR3 protein: CASSDSRGPQHF
J gene: TRBJ2-5; V gene: TRBV5-1; clone size: -; D gene: TRBD2; CDR3 DNA: TGCGCCAGCAGCCCCGGACTAGCGGGTGCACAAGAGACCCAGTACTTC; CDR3 protein: CASSPGLAGAQETQYF
J gene: TRBJ1-4; V gene: TRBV4-3; clone size: -; D gene: -; CDR3 DNA: TGCGCCAGCAGCCAAGGAGGGGGAACTAATGAAAAACTGTTTTTT; CDR3 protein: CASSQGGGTNEKLFF
J gene: TRBJ1-1; V gene: TRBV7-8; clone size: -; D gene: -; CDR3 DNA: TGTGCCAGCAGCTTAGGCGGCAGGGGCACTGAAGCTTTCTTT; CDR3 protein: CASSLGGRGTEAFF
J gene: TRBJ1-3; V gene: TRBV18; clone size: -; D gene: -; CDR3 DNA: TGTGCCAGCTCACCAGAGCAGGTTTTGGGAAACACCATATATTTT; CDR3 protein: CASSPEQVLGNTIYF
J gene: TRBJ2-1; V gene: TRBV5-6; clone size: -; D gene: -; CDR3 DNA: TGTGCCAGCAGCATCGATTCTGGCTACACACTGAATGAGCAGTTCTTC; CDR3 protein: CASSIDSGYTLNEQFF
J gene: TRBJ2-3; V gene: TRBV4-1; clone size: -; D gene: -; CDR3 DNA: TGCGCCAGCAGCCAAGAGGGCTATGCGCCTGGCACAGATACGCAGTATTTT; CDR3 protein: CASSQEGYAPGTDTQYF
J gene: TRBJ2-1; V gene: TRBV29-1; clone size: -; D gene: -; CDR3 DNA: TGCAGCGTTTTTGGGGGCTCCTACAATGAGCAGTTCTTC; CDR3 protein: CSVFGGSYNEQFF
J gene: TRBJ1-1; V gene: TRBV5-1; clone size: -; D gene: -; CDR3 DNA: TGCGCCAGCAGCACCAGGACAGCGAACACTGAAGCTTTCTTT; CDR3 protein: CASSTRTANTEAFF